This TCR beta chain was retrieved from a study of T-cell reconstitution after alpha-beta-depleted transplantation in children. This clonotype was seen a few times. The CDR3 has 14 residues. CDR1 SNHLY and CDR2 FYNNEI come from the germline V gene. The germline V and J ends were trimmed by 8 bases and 6 bases, with 20 bases remaining between them. TCRbeta library construction was performed incorporating unique molecular identifiers. TCRdb ran MiXCR on the PCR reads and lists one entry per CDR3 protein. The repertoire holds fewer than 400,000 distinct CDR3 sequences, with around 21% as singletons. The material sequenced was PBMCs from the stem cell graft donor, taken from the stem cell graft. The chain employs TRBV2 and TRBJ2-7, with D possibly matching TRBD1 (5 bases). This TCR was recovered from a human donor who donated a stem cell graft to a child with acute myeloid leukemia. CDR3 in amino acids: CASGVEDGTGEQYF. The CDR3 nucleotides are TGTGCCAGCGGCGTTGAGGATGGCACAGGCGAGCAGTACTTC.